This is a list of T cell receptor beta chains from one sample in a study of regulatory T cells in long-lasting Graves disease. Each CDR3 protein gets one entry after TCRdb re-called the multiplex PCR reads with MiXCR. Of 700,000 or so distinct CDR3 sequences in the sample, 30% are singletons; the top ten hold around 40%. Sample: peripheral blood mononuclear cells (PBMCs), taken when the disease was refractory, from a patient treated with antithyroid drugs. Source of these receptors: a female donor with Graves disease. The CDR3 runs from the conserved cysteine through the conserved F or W. Fields, in order: V gene, CDR3 length, J gene, D gene, CDR3 protein. D genes are given only for firm matches.

>TRBV6-1|16|TRBJ1-1|NA
CATLKGGGHMNTEAFF
>TRBV20-1|16|TRBJ1-5|TRBD1
CSARDGGTGENQPQHF
>TRBV6-1|14|TRBJ1-1|NA
CASSRREANTEAFF
>TRBV10-3|14|TRBJ2-5|NA
CAGSQGGRGETQYF
>TRBV30|15|TRBJ1-1|TRBD1
CAWSGGGELGREAFF
>TRBV20-1|11|NA|TRBD2
CSHPLADEQFF
>TRBV20-1|16|TRBJ2-3|TRBD1
CSASYRTGGLIDTQYF
>TRBV3-1|13|TRBJ2-5|TRBD1
CASTNAGGETQYF
>TRBV29-1|12|TRBJ1-1|NA
CSVGLADTEAFF
>TRBV2|17|TRBJ2-7|NA
CASSEGPLVARSYEQYF
>TRBV20-1|14|TRBJ1-4|TRBD1
CSATRTGIDEKLFF
>TRBV6-2/TRBV6-3|16|TRBJ1-6|NA
CASTGDGSSYNSPLHF
>TRBV12-5|15|TRBJ2-1|NA
CASGYETGAYNEQFF
>TRBV19|14|TRBJ1-1|NA
CASSRNRVVSEAFF
>TRBV12-3/TRBV12-4|15|TRBJ2-1|NA
CASSLTQSSYNEQFF
>TRBV10-3|15|TRBJ2-2|TRBD1
CAIKGQEGATGELFF
>TRBV10-3|13|TRBJ1-2|TRBD1
CAIRTGGDYGYTF
>TRBV4-1|16|NA|NA
CASSQAPAGRSDEQFF
>TRBV28|16|TRBJ1-5|TRBD1
CASSTHTGQGFQPQHF
>TRBV12-3/TRBV12-4|15|TRBJ2-7|TRBD2
CASSLAGGPHYEQYF
>TRBV7-3|17|TRBJ1-1|TRBD1
CASSLSGTGGINTEAFF
>TRBV5-4|12|TRBJ1-1|NA
CASSLGQAGAFF
>TRBV5-1|13|TRBJ2-1|NA
CANSLPDNNEQLF
>TRBV2|14|TRBJ2-2|NA
CASSDSRGFGELFF
>TRBV29-1|14|TRBJ1-1|NA
CSVDGRTSNTEAFF
>TRBV7-2|17|TRBJ2-7|TRBD2
CASSLAVGAGDLYEQYF
>TRBV18|17|TRBJ2-5|TRBD2
CASSPRTSGSIQETQYF
>TRBV6-4|15|TRBJ1-2|NA
CASSYKISGNYGYTF
>TRBV18|13|TRBJ1-1|NA
CASSPSQNTEAFF
>TRBV12-3/TRBV12-4|16|TRBJ1-3|TRBD1
CASSFKGASSGNTIYF
>TRBV13|15|TRBJ2-1|TRBD2
CASSLVRASGVKQFF
>TRBV27|11|TRBJ1-1|NA
CASIVGTEAFF
>TRBV12-3/TRBV12-4|16|TRBJ1-5|NA
CASSFSGKGANQPQHF
>TRBV20-1|16|TRBJ2-7|TRBD1
CSAHTGGGFPLYEQYF
>TRBV29-1|12|TRBJ2-5|TRBD1
CSVATGTETQYF
>TRBV7-8|15|TRBJ1-1|TRBD1
CASSLVLTGNTEAFF
>TRBV6-1|12|TRBJ2-7|NA
CASSRGLGEQYF
>TRBV11-2|15|TRBJ2-2|NA
CASSLGHLNTGELFF
>TRBV29-1|13|TRBJ1-1|NA
CSGQGRPNTEAFF
>TRBV28|17|TRBJ1-3|TRBD1
CASRTGGQGSSGNTIYF
>TRBV29-1|13|TRBJ1-5|NA
CSVEEEGNQPQHF
>TRBV12-3/TRBV12-4|12|TRBJ1-1|NA
CASRSGFTEAFF
>TRBV6-1|15|TRBJ1-1|NA
CASSERGRENTEAFF
>TRBV3-1|15|TRBJ1-6|NA
CASSPQGRRNSPLHF
>TRBV15|15|TRBJ1-2|NA
CATSIPRGHHYGYTF
>TRBV20-1|13|TRBJ1-1|TRBD1
CSARVQGNTEAFF
>TRBV20-1|14|TRBJ1-1|NA
CSASLGGDDAEAFF
>TRBV5-5|16|TRBJ2-1|TRBD2
CASSLEGETSGRKQFF
>TRBV25-1|14|TRBJ2-5|NA
CASSEFRQGETQYF
>TRBV28|12|TRBJ1-2|NA
CASEQVPYGYTF
>TRBV18|13|TRBJ1-4|NA
CASSPGPNEKLFF
>TRBV29-1|14|TRBJ1-5|NA
CSVAERGGIQPQHF
>TRBV7-9|13|TRBJ1-1|NA
CASSFEIHTEAFF
>TRBV5-4|15|TRBJ1-2|NA
CASSLASGTNYGYTF
>TRBV15|16|TRBJ2-7|TRBD2
CATSRASGLAVYEQYF
>TRBV2|14|TRBJ2-2|NA
CASSPSGNTGELFF
>TRBV11-2|14|TRBJ2-5|TRBD2
CASSLAGGRGTQYF
>TRBV6-1|16|TRBJ1-2|NA
CASSEARLAANYGYTF
>TRBV19|15|TRBJ1-1|NA
CASSTLSSLNTEAFF
>TRBV20-1|13|TRBJ2-7|NA
CSAGLGSSYEQYF